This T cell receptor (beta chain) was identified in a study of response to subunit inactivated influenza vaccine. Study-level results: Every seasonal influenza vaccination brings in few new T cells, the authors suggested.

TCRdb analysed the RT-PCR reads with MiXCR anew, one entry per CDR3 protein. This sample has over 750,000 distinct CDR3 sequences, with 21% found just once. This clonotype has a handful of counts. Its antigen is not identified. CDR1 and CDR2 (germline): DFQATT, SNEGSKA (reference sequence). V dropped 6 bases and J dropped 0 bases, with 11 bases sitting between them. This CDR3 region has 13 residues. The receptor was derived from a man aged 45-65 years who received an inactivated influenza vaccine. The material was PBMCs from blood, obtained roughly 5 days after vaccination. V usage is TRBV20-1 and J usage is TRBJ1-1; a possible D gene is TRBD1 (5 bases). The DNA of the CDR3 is TGCAGTGCCAGCGGGACGGTGAACACTGAAGCTTTCTTT. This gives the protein CSASGTVNTEAFF.